One and the same sample provided the 18 T cell receptor beta chains below, sequenced in a study of OX40 agonist ivuxolimab in advanced cancers. Profiling relied on immunoSEQ multiplex PCR, and the TCRdb table lists in-frame clones only, not all of them. The profile shows 100,000 to 150,000 clones, about 92% of them singletons. The sequencing here drew on CD4+ or CD8+ T cells sorted from blood, taken in a trial of the OX40 agonist ivuxolimab. Receptors originate from an adult with an advanced solid tumor such as melanoma, head and neck, liver or kidney cancer.

The CDR3 nucleotides read TGTGCCAGCAGTACACGGGAAGACTACGAGCAGTACTTC. Residues: CASSTREDYEQYF. The chain couples TRBV6-1 to TRBJ2-7, with D possibly TRBD2 on 5 matching bases. Trimming took off 5 bases at V and 3 bases at J, with 11 bases between the two ends. Germline CDR1 reads MNHNS; CDR2 reads SASEGT. The CDR3 has 13 amino acids.

This chain joins TRBV5-8 and TRBJ2-7; tentatively, D is TRBD2 (6 bases). The CDR3 contains 15 residues. Looked up from germline, CDR1 is SGHTS and CDR2 is YDEGEE. Trimming cost V 3 bases and J 4 bases, with 17 bases left between them. The CDR3 nucleotides are TGTGCCAGCAGCTGGGCCGGGACTCTTGTATACGAGCAGTACTTC. Encoded protein: CASSWAGTLVYEQYF.

This sequence joins TRBV2 and TRBJ1-1; 9 nucleotides align to TRBD1. J was trimmed by 1 base and V by 6 bases; bases with no gene match: 9. Germline assignment: CDR1 SNHLY and CDR2 FYNNEI. This CDR3 contains 16 residues. The CDR3 nucleotides are TGTGCCAGCAGAGGACAGGGGTCGATCCCGAACACTGAAGCTTTCTTT. Protein sequence: CASRGQGSIPNTEAFF.

This chain connects TRBV11-2 to TRBJ2-3, with a weak D call TRBD1 (6 bases). CDR3 size: 15 residues. V shed 3 bases and J shed 3 bases, with 13 bases lying between them. Germline V gene lookup returns CDR1 SGHAT and CDR2 FQNNGV. DNA for the CDR3: TGTGCCAGCAGCTTGGCACACAGGGTAACAGATACGCAGTATTTT. Amino acids: CASSLAHRVTDTQYF.

This chain uses TRBV5-1 with TRBJ1-1; 8 bases line up with TRBD1. This CDR3 comprises 15 residues. In germline, CDR1 is SGHRS, CDR2 YFSETQ. V shed 4 bases, J shed 0 bases, and the junction held 5 bases outside the gene matches. The CDR3 here is CASSLTTGVNTEAFF. DNA for the CDR3: TGCGCCAGCAGCCTTACGACAGGGGTGAACACTGAAGCTTTCTTT.

The chain joins TRBV7-8 to TRBJ1-5; D is possibly TRBD1 (5 bases). CDR1 and CDR2 from the germline V gene are SGHVS and FQNEAQ. Trimming shortened V by 1 base and J by 1 base, and 11 bases separated the two germline ends. This CDR3 comprises 16 residues. The CDR3 sequence is CASSLGGPGSNQPQHF. CDR3 nucleotide sequence: TGTGCCAGCAGCTTAGGGGGCCCGGGAAGCAATCAGCCCCAGCATTTT.

This rearrangement joins TRBV2 to TRBJ1-5; D ambiguous. CDR3 size: 15 residues. Trimming took off 6 bases at V and 1 base at J, with 13 bases between the two ends. Germline values: CDR1 SNHLY, CDR2 FYNNEI. The DNA of the CDR3 is TGTGCCAGCAGAGACCGAGCCTTGAGCAATCAGCCCCAGCATTTT. Translating gives CASRDRALSNQPQHF.

The chain combines TRBV11-2 with TRBJ1-2; 9 nucleotides agree with TRBD1. The V gene end was trimmed by 0 bases and the J gene end by 1 base; junction bases not matched to a gene: 15. Germline CDR1 reads SGHAT; CDR2 reads FQNNGV. CDR3 length: 20 residues. CDR3 nucleotides: TGTGCCAGCAGCTTAGACCTCTTGCCGGGACAGGGACGATTTAACTATGGCTACACCTTC. It encodes CASSLDLLPGQGRFNYGYTF. The variable domain in full, completed from reference TRBV11-2 and TRBJ1-2, reads EAGVAQSPRYKIIEKRQSVAFWCNPISGHATLYWYQQILGQGPKLLIQFQNNGVVDDSQLPKDRFSAERLKGVDSTLKIQPAKLEDSAVYLCASSLDLLPGQGRFNYGYTFGSGTRLTVV.

The chain uses TRBV7-2 and TRBJ1-2, with D perhaps TRBD1 (5 bases). The CDR3 covers 15 residues. Between the trimmed V and J ends, which lost 4 bases and 5 bases, there was a span of 17 bases. Looked up from germline, CDR1 is SGHTA and CDR2 is FQGNSA. The CDR3 nucleotides read TGTGCCAGCAGCTCCTCCTCGGCGGGGCGATATGGCTACACCTTC. It codes for CASSSSSAGRYGYTF.

V usage is TRBV28 and J usage is TRBJ2-7; no clear D. Between the trimmed V and J ends, which lost 6 bases and 0 bases, there was a span of 6 bases. This CDR3 comprises 12 residues. The germline CDR1 and CDR2 sequences are MDHEN and SYDVKM. The CDR3 region is CASSIVSYEQYF. In nucleotides, the CDR3 is TGTGCCAGCAGCATAGTCTCCTACGAGCAGTACTTC.

The chain joins TRBV19 to TRBJ2-5; TRBD2 might be the D (5 bases). With 3 bases removed from V and 2 bases from J, the gap between germline ends came to 13 bases. The CDR3 totals 15 residues. The V gene's germline CDR1 is LNHDA and CDR2 SQIVND (reference sequence). The CDR3 here is CASSMASGKQETQYF. The DNA for the CDR3 is TGTGCCAGTAGTATGGCCAGCGGTAAGCAAGAGACCCAGTACTTC.

For this clone: One junction end does not reproduce the germline sequence, and a read error may be involved. Other DNA sequences from this sample encode an identical CDR3 as well. This chain uses TRBV7-8 with TRBJ2-7, with a tentative D call TRBD2 (6 bases). The CDR3 length is 13 residues. Germline V gene data show CDR1 as SGHVS and CDR2 as FQNEAQ. The CDR3 DNA sequence: TGCGCCAGCAGTCAACACGGGAGCTGGGAGCAGTACTTC. Its translation: CASSQHGSWEQYF.

V gene TRBV9 combines with J gene TRBJ1-3; D is possibly TRBD1 (6 bases). Deletions cut 4 bases from V and 0 bases from J, with 17 bases between. The germline CDR1 and CDR2 sequences are SGDLS and YYNGEE. This CDR3 region has 17 residues. The CDR3 bases are TGTGCCAGCAGCACTGCGGCAGGGGCCGGCTCTGGAAACACCATATATTTT. Translation gives CASSTAAGAGSGNTIYF.

This chain connects TRBV19 to TRBJ2-2, with D possibly called TRBD1 or TRBD2 (5 bases each). Germline V gene sequence: CDR1 LNHDA, CDR2 SQIVND (reference sequence). This CDR3 has 14 amino acids. V lost 7 bases to trimming and J lost 4 bases, with 13 bases between them. In nucleotides, the CDR3 is TGTGCCAGTATTAGGACACGGGGCACCGGGGAGCTGTTTTTT. Its translation is CASIRTRGTGELFF.

This clone was counted between two and nine times. This chain connects TRBV4-3 to TRBJ2-5, with D unresolved. This CDR3 is built from 14 residues. The V gene lost 1 base and the J gene lost 1 base, with 7 bases spanning the gap. The germline V gene has CDR1 LGHNA and CDR2 YSLEER. CDR3 nucleotide sequence: TGCGCCAGCAGCCAAGTACTCTTCCAAGAGACCCAGTACTTC. This translates into CASSQVLFQETQYF.

The V and J genes are TRBV5-5 and TRBJ1-1, with unresolved D. The CDR3 extends over 12 amino acids. Germline values: CDR1 SGHKS, CDR2 YYEKEE (reference sequence). V was pared by 0 bases and J by 10 bases, with 10 bases between. The CDR3 nucleotides are TGTGCCAGCAGCTTGGTTTTAGAGGGAGCTTTCTTT. Its protein product is CASSLVLEGAFF.

The chain links TRBV9 to TRBJ1-3; D remains ambiguous. The germline V and J ends were trimmed by 4 bases and 0 bases, with 11 bases remaining between them. Germline loops: CDR1 SGDLS, CDR2 YYNGEE. The CDR3 length is 15 residues. CDR3 region: CASSYSLFSGNTIYF. As DNA, the CDR3 is TGTGCCAGCAGCTACAGCCTGTTCTCTGGAAACACCATATATTTT.

This rearrangement joins TRBV19 to TRBJ1-2; D perhaps matches TRBD1 (5 bases). The V end lost 5 bases, the J end lost 6 bases, and 22 bases lay between the germline ends. The CDR3 totals 16 residues. Germline CDR1 reads LNHDA; CDR2 reads SQIVND (reference sequence). This CDR3 reads CASSPDGRTLPDGYTF. CDR3 in DNA: TGTGCCAGTAGTCCCGATGGGAGGACACTCCCTGATGGCTACACCTTC.